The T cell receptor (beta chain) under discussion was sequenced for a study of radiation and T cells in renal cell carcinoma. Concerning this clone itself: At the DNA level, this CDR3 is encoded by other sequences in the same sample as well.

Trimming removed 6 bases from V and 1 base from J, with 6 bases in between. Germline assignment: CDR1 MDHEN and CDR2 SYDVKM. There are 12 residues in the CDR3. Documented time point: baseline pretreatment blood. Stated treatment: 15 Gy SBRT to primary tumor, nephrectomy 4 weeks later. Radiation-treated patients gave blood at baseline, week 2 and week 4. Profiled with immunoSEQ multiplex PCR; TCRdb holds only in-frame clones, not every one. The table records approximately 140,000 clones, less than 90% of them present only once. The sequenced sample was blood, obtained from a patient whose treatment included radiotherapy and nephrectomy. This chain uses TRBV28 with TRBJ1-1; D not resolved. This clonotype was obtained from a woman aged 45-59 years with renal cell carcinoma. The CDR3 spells CASSLTNTEAFF. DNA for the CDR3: TGTGCCAGCAGCCTGACGAACACTGAAGCTTTCTTT.